The 20 T cell receptor beta chains reported below all come from one sample, sequenced in a study of Ad26.COV2.S vaccination and SARS-CoV-2 variants. Measured with immunoSEQ multiplex PCR; TCRdb has only the in-frame clones, and not every one. The sample contains around 310,000 clones, approximately 87% of which appear only once. Treatment given: over 15 received Ad26.COV2.S at low or high dose, single or two shots; 5 received placebo; per-sample allocation not given. The samples were gathered on day 63 after the first injection of vaccine or placebo. The material sequenced was peripheral blood, taken in a trial of Ad26.COV2.S vaccine versus placebo. The source is a person aged 18-65 years who received the Ad26.COV2.S COVID-19 vaccine or a placebo.

The chain joins TRBV7-3 to TRBJ1-2, with D perhaps matching TRBD1 (6 bases). Germline CDR1 SGHTA, CDR2 FQGTGA. CDR3 length equals 13 residues. The V and J ends lost 8 bases and 7 bases respectively, with 17 bases between them. CDR3 in amino acids: CASGETGGGGYTF. The CDR3 coding sequence is TGTGCCAGCGGGGAGACAGGCGGGGGTGGCTACACCTTC.

J is TRBJ2-5 and V is TRBV5-1; TRBD1 matches at 7 bases. The ends lost 4 bases at V and 2 bases at J; junction bases unmatched: 2. This CDR3 contains 13 residues. Germline V gene sequence: CDR1 SGHRS, CDR2 YFSETQ. CDR3 coding DNA: TGCGCCAGCAGCGGGACAGCACAAGAGACCCAGTACTTC. It codes for CASSGTAQETQYF.

The V gene is TRBV27, the J gene TRBJ2-3; tentative D call: TRBD1 (6 bases). Trimming shortened V by 6 bases and J by 6 bases, and 10 bases separated the two germline ends. From germline, CDR1 is MNHEY and CDR2 SMNVEV (reference sequence). The CDR3 covers 12 residues. CDR3 in DNA: TGTGCCAGCAGATATAGGGGGGATACGCAGTATTTT. Translation: CASRYRGDTQYF.

This clone was counted a single time. The chain joins TRBV6-2 or TRBV6-3 to TRBJ1-1, with D tentatively TRBD1 (5 bases). The germline V gene has CDR1 MNHEY and CDR2 SVGEGT. V was trimmed by 4 bases and J by 5 bases, leaving 17 bases between them. The CDR3 totals 15 residues. For the CDR3, the DNA is TGTGCCAGCAGTTCACCTAAACAGGTGGAGACTGAAGCTTTCTTT. It translates to CASSSPKQVETEAFF.

V gene TRBV2 combines with J gene TRBJ2-1, with D maybe TRBD2 (5 bases). CDR3 size: 16 residues. Trimming cost V 2 bases and J 3 bases, with 14 bases left between them. Germline V gives CDR1 SNHLY, CDR2 FYNNEI. The CDR3 nucleotides are TGTGCCAGCAGTGAACGGGGATCCCCCCTCTACAATGAGCAGTTCTTC. This codes for CASSERGSPLYNEQFF.

The chain employs TRBV3-1 (or the pseudogene TRBV3-2) and TRBJ2-2; possibly TRBD1 or TRBD2 for D (6 bases each). The CDR3 spans 17 residues. CDR1 LGHDT and CDR2 YNNKEL come from the germline V gene (reference sequence). V lost 7 bases to trimming and J lost 4 bases, with 22 bases between them. The chain's CDR3 is CASTRLGGNRGTGELFF. CDR3 coding DNA: TGTGCCAGCACCCGACTAGGGGGGAACCGGGGCACCGGGGAGCTGTTTTTT.

The chain combines TRBV11-2 with TRBJ2-5; D call uncertain. The germline V gene has CDR1 SGHAT and CDR2 FQNNGV. V was pared by 0 bases and J by 4 bases, with 12 bases between. The CDR3 is 15 residues long. CDR3 coding DNA: TGTGCCAGCAGCTTAGATCAGGTGGTAGGAGAGACCCAGTACTTC. Protein product: CASSLDQVVGETQYF.

V gene TRBV18 combines with J gene TRBJ2-5, with D possibly TRBD1 on 6 matching bases. CDR1 KGHSH and CDR2 LQKENI come from the germline V gene. Trimming left V 0 bases short and J 12 bases short, with 20 bases between. The CDR3 has 15 amino acids. CDR3 coding DNA: TGTGCCAGCTCACCACCGGAGACAGGTCCCTTCCAGGAGTACTTC. Amino acid sequence: CASSPPETGPFQEYF.

This chain joins TRBV28 and TRBJ2-1; 8 bases match TRBD2. CDR1 MDHEN and CDR2 SYDVKM come from the germline V gene. The CDR3 has 16 residues. Unmatched junction bases numbered 9, after V lost 3 bases and J lost 5 bases. The CDR3: CASSFPASGRNNEQFF. CDR3 nucleotides: TGTGCCAGCAGTTTCCCCGCCAGCGGGAGAAACAATGAGCAGTTCTTC.

The chain has TRBV6-5 and TRBJ1-1, with 7 bases that match TRBD1. With 6 bases clipped from V and 4 bases from J, the junction kept 8 bases outside the gene matches. This CDR3 spans 14 amino acids. CDR1 is MNHEY, CDR2 SVGAGI, per germline. CDR3 in DNA: TGTGCCAGCAGGTTCTTACAGGGGACCACTGAAGCTTTCTTT. Encoded protein: CASRFLQGTTEAFF.

V gene TRBV6-2 or TRBV6-3 combines with J gene TRBJ2-5; TRBD2 agrees at 8 bases. The CDR3 runs to 16 residues. Trimming at V came to 5 bases and at J to 5 bases, leaving 13 bases not matched to a gene. CDR1 is MNHEY and CDR2 is SVGEGT in the germline V gene. The CDR3 protein is CASSRGLAESVETQYF. The CDR3 DNA reads TGTGCCAGCAGTAGAGGACTAGCTGAGAGCGTGGAGACCCAGTACTTC.

The V and J genes are TRBV7-8 and TRBJ1-6; a possible D gene is TRBD1 (5 bases). The CDR3 runs to 14 residues. CDR1 SGHVS and CDR2 FQNEAQ come from the germline V gene. V was pared by 2 bases and J by 10 bases, with 12 bases between. The CDR3 loop is CASSLRGKESPLHF. The CDR3 DNA sequence: TGTGCCAGCAGCTTACGGGGGAAAGAATCACCCCTCCACTTT.

The gene calls are TRBV27 and TRBJ2-3; TRBD1 or TRBD2 may be the D gene (5 bases each). Germline V gene lookup returns CDR1 MNHEY and CDR2 SMNVEV (reference sequence). The CDR3 spans 13 residues. Trimming took off 0 bases at V and 8 bases at J, with 9 bases between the two ends. The CDR3 DNA reads as TGTGCCAGCAGTTTATCGACGAGGGGTACGCAGTATTTT. Translating it yields CASSLSTRGTQYF.

The chain recombines TRBV7-9 with TRBJ1-2; TRBD1 agrees at 7 bases. The CDR3 is 16 amino acids. Losses at the gene ends were 2 bases for V and 5 bases for J; bases not matched to a gene: 11. Germline values: CDR1 SEHNR, CDR2 FQNEAQ (reference sequence). The CDR3 DNA reads TGTGCCAGCAGCTTAAATTCCGCGGGACAGCTATATGGCTACACCTTC. This codes for CASSLNSAGQLYGYTF.

The chain employs TRBV15 and TRBJ1-1; unclear D gene. The length of the CDR3 is 13 residues. The germline V and J ends were trimmed by 0 bases and 10 bases, with 12 bases remaining between them. Germline CDR1 is LNHNV and CDR2 is YYDKDF (reference sequence). CDR3 sequence (DNA): TGTGCCACCAGCAGAGATAAAATGGACTTAGCTTTCTTT. This translates into CATSRDKMDLAFF.

The chain is built from TRBV19 and TRBJ2-3, with D unresolved. Per the germline V gene, CDR1 is LNHDA and CDR2 is SQIVND (reference sequence). With 3 bases removed from V and 4 bases from J, the gap between germline ends came to 8 bases. The CDR3 is 13 amino acids. The CDR3 DNA follows: TGTGCCAGTAGTATTATCGAGTCAGATACGCAGTATTTT. Its translation: CASSIIESDTQYF.

This clone was seen repeatedly, ten times or more. The chain recombines TRBV27 with TRBJ2-3; TRBD1 or TRBD2 may be the D gene (6 bases each). This CDR3 contains 15 residues. V was cut by 6 bases and J by 6 bases, with 19 bases left in between. The V gene's germline CDR1 is MNHEY and CDR2 SMNVEV (reference sequence). In nucleotides, the CDR3 is TGTGCCAGCAGGAACGGGACTCAAAGGGGGGATACGCAGTATTTT. Its protein is CASRNGTQRGDTQYF.

This chain links TRBV28 with TRBJ2-4; 7 bases map to TRBD2. Germline V gene sequence: CDR1 MDHEN, CDR2 SYDVKM. Germline trimming cut 5 bases from V and 5 bases from J; bases unmatched to any gene: 9. The CDR3 has 15 amino acids. In nucleotides, the CDR3 is TGTGCCAGCAGTGCCGCGGGACTAAACCAAAACATTCAGTACTTC. It is translated as CASSAAGLNQNIQYF.

V is TRBV4-1 and J is TRBJ2-1, with 10 nucleotides matching TRBD2. The CDR3 covers 17 residues. The junction had 10 bases not matched to a gene; V was cut back by 2 bases and J by 6 bases. Germline V gives CDR1 MGHRA, CDR2 YSYEKL. CDR3 in amino acids: CASSQSPGLALVNEQFF. CDR3 nucleotides: TGCGCCAGCAGCCAATCACCGGGACTAGCGCTAGTCAATGAGCAGTTCTTC.

The chain links TRBV18 to TRBJ2-1; 13 bases are a match to TRBD2. With V trimmed by 3 bases and J by 9 bases, 5 bases remained unmatched. In germline, CDR1 is KGHSH, CDR2 LQKENI. This CDR3 spans 15 amino acids. The CDR3 DNA reads TGTGCCAGCTCACCTACTAGCGGGAGGGTGGGTGAGCAGTTCTTC. Protein product: CASSPTSGRVGEQFF.